This T cell receptor (beta chain) was sequenced in a study of blood T cell repertoires in COVID-19. V was pared by 3 bases and J by 3 bases, with 8 bases of the junction left unmatched. In germline, CDR1 is SGHAT, CDR2 FQNNGV. The CDR3 totals 16 residues. Source study methods: Nucleated cell counts were estimated from reference gene primer amplification. Sequenced by immunoSEQ multiplex PCR; TCRdb stores in-frame clones only, minus some. V, J and clone size are taken as reported in that table, and D and trimming were inferred from the DNA itself. Of about 480,000 clones in the sample, roughly nine tenths were seen once.

The chain recombines TRBV11-2 with TRBJ1-1; TRBD1 matches 9 bases. The sequence came from a woman aged 55-69 years who had recovered from COVID-19. Sequencing used PBMCs or T cells enriched from blood (not recorded which). CDR3 DNA: TGTGCCAGCAGCTTCCGACAGGGGGTTGGGGACACTGAAGCTTTCTTT. Translating it yields CASSFRQGVGDTEAFF.